This TCR beta chain was sequenced during a study of Tregs in tolerant kidney transplant recipients. Study-level results: Biological reproducibility was not directly addressed, but technical replication error appeared minimal.

In germline, CDR1 is WNHNN, CDR2 SYGVQD (reference sequence). V lost 2 bases and J 4 bases, leaving 11 bases between the germline ends. The CDR3 length is 14 residues. Concerning this clone itself: Its matching antigen is unknown.

Related graft donors supplied nonmyeloablative bone marrow transplants, and mixed chimerism was transient. TCRdb's table, derived via immunoSEQ multiplex PCR, lists solely in-frame clones and lacks some. The repertoire has about 50,000 clones, 89% of them found once; the top ten carry around 16%. The receptor's source is a human patient who received a combined kidney and bone marrow transplant. A share of the T cells may be of graft donor origin. The specimen was CD8+ T cells from blood (PBMCs), collected 12 months after the transplant. The V call is TRBV10-1, the J call TRBJ1-1; perhaps TRBD1 as D (5 bases). Here the CDR3 DNA reads TGCGCCAGCAGTGAGGCGGGGGTGCGCACTGAAGCTTTCTTT. This sequence encodes CASSEAGVRTEAFF.